This record concerns one T cell receptor beta chain sequence. Its cognate antigen is unknown. This sample is part of a study of OX40 agonist ivuxolimab in advanced cancers. Overall study results and limits: Which antigen the expanded peripheral T cells recognized is unknown.

Collection of blood occurred at baseline, at cycle 4 day 1, and at cycle 7 day 1. The CDR3 spans 16 residues. Germline lookup yields CDR1 SGDLS and CDR2 YYNGEE. The ends lost 6 bases at V and 5 bases at J; junction bases unmatched: 9. Only in-frame clones appear in the TCRdb table, and some are missing; sequencing was by immunoSEQ multiplex PCR. Seen here are roughly 30,000 clones, around 87% observed once, and the top ten hold 28%. The chain employs TRBV9 and TRBJ2-2; 11 nucleotides align to TRBD1. The receptor was derived from an adult with an advanced solid tumor such as melanoma, head and neck, liver or kidney cancer. The starting material was CD4+ or CD8+ T cells sorted from blood, obtained in a trial of the OX40 agonist ivuxolimab. This chain's CDR3 is CASKARGTGGTGELFF. CDR3 nucleotides: TGTGCCAGCAAGGCCCGAGGGACAGGGGGAACCGGGGAGCTGTTTTTT.